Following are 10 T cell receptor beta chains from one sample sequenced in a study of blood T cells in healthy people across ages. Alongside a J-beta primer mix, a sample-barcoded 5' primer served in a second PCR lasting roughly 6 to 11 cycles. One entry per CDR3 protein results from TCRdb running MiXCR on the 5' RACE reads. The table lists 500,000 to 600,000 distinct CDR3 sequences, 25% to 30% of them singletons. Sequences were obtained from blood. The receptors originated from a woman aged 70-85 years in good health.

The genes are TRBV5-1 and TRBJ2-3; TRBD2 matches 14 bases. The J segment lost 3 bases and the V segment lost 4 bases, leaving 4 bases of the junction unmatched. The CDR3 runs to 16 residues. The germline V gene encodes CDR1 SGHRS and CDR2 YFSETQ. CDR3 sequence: CASSEGTSGGTDTQYF. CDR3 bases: TGCGCCAGCAGCGAAGGGACTAGCGGGGGTACAGATACGCAGTATTTT.

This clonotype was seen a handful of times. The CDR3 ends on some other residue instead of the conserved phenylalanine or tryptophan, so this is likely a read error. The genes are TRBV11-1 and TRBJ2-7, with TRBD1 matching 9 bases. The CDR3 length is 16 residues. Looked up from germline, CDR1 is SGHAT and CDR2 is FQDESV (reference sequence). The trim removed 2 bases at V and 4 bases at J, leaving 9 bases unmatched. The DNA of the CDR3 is TGTGCCAGCAGCTTAATGGCTGGGACAGGGATTTACGAGCAGTACATC. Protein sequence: CASSLMAGTGIYEQYI.

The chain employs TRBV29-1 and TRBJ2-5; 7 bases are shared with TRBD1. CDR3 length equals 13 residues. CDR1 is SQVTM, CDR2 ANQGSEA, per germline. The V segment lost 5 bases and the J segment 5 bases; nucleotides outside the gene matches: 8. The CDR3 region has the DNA TGCAGCGTTTATTGGACAGGAACGGAGACCCAGTACTTC. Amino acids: CSVYWTGTETQYF.

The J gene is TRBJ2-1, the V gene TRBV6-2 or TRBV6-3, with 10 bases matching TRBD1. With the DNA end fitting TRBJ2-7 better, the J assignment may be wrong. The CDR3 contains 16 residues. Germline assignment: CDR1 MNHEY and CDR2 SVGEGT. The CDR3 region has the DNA TGTGCCAGCAGCCCCCTACCGGGACAGGGGACACCCGAGCAGTACTTC. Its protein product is CASSPLPGQGTPEQYF.

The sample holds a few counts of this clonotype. In DNA, the CDR3 is TGCAGTGCCCAAAATTCAGAGACCCAGTACTTC. Protein product: CSAQNSETQYF. The V and J genes are TRBV20-1 and TRBJ2-5; D not certain. V was clipped by 6 bases and J by 4 bases, with 9 bases between them. The CDR3 covers 11 residues. Germline-derived CDR1 and CDR2 are DFQATT and SNEGSKA (reference sequence).

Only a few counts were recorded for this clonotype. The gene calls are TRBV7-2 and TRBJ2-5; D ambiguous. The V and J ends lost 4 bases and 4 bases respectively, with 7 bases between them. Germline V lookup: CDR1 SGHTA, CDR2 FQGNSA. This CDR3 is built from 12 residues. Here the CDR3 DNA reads TGTGCCAGCAGCTCCTTACGAGAGACCCAGTACTTC. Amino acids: CASSSLRETQYF.

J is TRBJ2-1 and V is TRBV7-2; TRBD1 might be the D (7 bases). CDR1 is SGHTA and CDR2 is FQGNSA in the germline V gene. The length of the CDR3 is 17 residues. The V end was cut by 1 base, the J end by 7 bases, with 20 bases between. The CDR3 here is CASSLVALAGGPNEQFF. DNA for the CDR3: TGTGCCAGCAGCTTAGTGGCTCTAGCAGGGGGGCCTAATGAGCAGTTCTTC.

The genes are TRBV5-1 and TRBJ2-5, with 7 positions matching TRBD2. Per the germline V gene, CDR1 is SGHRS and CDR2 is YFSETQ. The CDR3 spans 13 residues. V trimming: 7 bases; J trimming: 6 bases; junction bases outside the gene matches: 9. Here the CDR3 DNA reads TGCGCCAGCGGTGGACTAGTCGAGAAGACCCAGTACTTC. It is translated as CASGGLVEKTQYF.

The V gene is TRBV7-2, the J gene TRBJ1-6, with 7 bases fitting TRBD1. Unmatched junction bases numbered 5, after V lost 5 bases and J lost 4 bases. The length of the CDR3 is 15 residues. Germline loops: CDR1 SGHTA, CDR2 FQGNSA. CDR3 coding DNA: TGTGCCAGCAGCCCGGGACAGACTTATAATTCACCCCTCCACTTT. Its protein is CASSPGQTYNSPLHF.

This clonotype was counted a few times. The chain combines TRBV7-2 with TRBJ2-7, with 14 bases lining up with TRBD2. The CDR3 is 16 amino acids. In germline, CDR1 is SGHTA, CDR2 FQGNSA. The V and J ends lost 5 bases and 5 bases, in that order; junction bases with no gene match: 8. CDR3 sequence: CASSPRLAGGLNEQYF. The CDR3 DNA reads TGTGCCAGCAGCCCCAGACTAGCGGGGGGGCTCAACGAGCAGTACTTC.